This T cell receptor (beta chain) came from a study of technical replicates of blood from several donors. TCRdb's table, derived via immunoSEQ multiplex PCR, lists solely in-frame clones and lacks some. The table records approximately 79,000 clones, around 90% of them present only once. The CDR3 has 11 amino acids. CDR1 and CDR2 from the germline V gene are SGHAT and FQNNGV. Trimming removed 5 bases at V and 11 bases at J, with 11 bases between. This TCR came from a human donor in good health. The sequencing sample was made of T cells isolated from PBMCs. The chain joins TRBV11-2 to TRBJ2-3; D may be TRBD2 (6 bases). Here the CDR3 DNA reads TGTGCCAGCAGCCCCGGGACTGTGCAGTATTTT. It translates to CASSPGTVQYF.